This T cell receptor beta chain was documented in a study of a mutant IDH1 vaccine in newly diagnosed glioma (dated by TCRdb to the early 2020s). A note on the overall study: Patients received eight vaccinations in weeks 1, 3, 5, 7, 11, 15, 19 and 23, corresponding to visits V03 through V10. Vaccination started 4-6 weeks after radiotherapy alone, or was given together with temozolomide cycles in the groups whose treatment included chemotherapy. Of the 32 patients who were treated, about 62% were male and 37.5% were female, and the mean age was around 41 years. Before enrollment, most patients had been given radiochemotherapy with temozolomide as standard therapy, while the rest had received either radiotherapy alone or temozolomide alone. Six visits were used for peripheral blood collection: V03 (baseline), V05, V07, V10, V12 and V13. Longitudinal TCRB deep sequencing was performed for roughly 25 treated patients wherever samples were available for exploratory analyses. Broader findings and caveats from the paper: Selection of PBMC samples for TCRB deep sequencing was based on availability. The authors noted that analyses of patient blood samples could not be reproduced because of sample limitations. Immune responses induced by the vaccine were seen in 90% to 95% of patients across multiple MHC alleles. Changes in the top peripheral T cell clonotypes picked up by TCRB sequencing did not appear to be linked to pseudoprogression.

With respect to this clone: Its cognate antigen has yet to be identified. No per-base quality is available; no much larger clone lies one base away.

Library creation used the immunoSEQ multiplex PCR assay. Following the manufacturer's protocol, the hsTCRB Kit was used to amplify rearranged TCR beta chain sequences. Sequencing of TCRB libraries was carried out on an Illumina MiSeq. The original pipeline was this. The kit vendor's proprietary platform handled demultiplexing, trimming and gene mapping. The table was pulled from immuneACCESS by TCRdb, which kept in-frame rearrangements only. Such tables lose some clones; where checked, under half of the loss comes from unresolved V genes, and the rest has no known cause. V, J and clone size derive from that table, while D and trimming were established from the DNA sequence. This sample comprises 110,000 or so clones, 85% to 90% of them detected only once. Clones ranked in the top ten supply roughly 0.55% of the sample. The time point label of this sample denotes: week 11, during vaccination. Each vaccine dose was 300 ug of a 20-mer mutant IDH1 peptide in Montanide, given subcutaneously with topical imiquimod. Newly diagnosed WHO grade 3 or 4 IDH1-mutant astrocytomas showing loss of nuclear ATRX were present in the donors. The samples were drawn from NOA16, a multicentre, single-arm, open-label phase I trial in Germany that tested a mutant IDH1 peptide vaccine in humans for the first time. Genomic DNA for TCRB sequencing was extracted from EDTA blood using the DNeasy Blood and Tissue Kit.

Reading from cysteine to phenylalanine, the CDR3 counts 14 amino acids. Just CDR3 DNA is preserved here, 42 bases in frame from base 1. V loses 6 bases of germline sequence and J loses 5 bases, and the interval between the two ends is 14 bases. Based on the germline V gene, the CDR1 and CDR2 sequences are MNHEY and SVGAGI. This sequence uses TRBV6-5 and TRBJ2-1; the D gene is perhaps TRBD1, from 6 matching bases. The material was PBMCs, obtained from a glioma patient whose treatment included an IDH1 peptide vaccine. This receptor was taken from a woman between 50 and 59 years old with glioma. The CDR3 amino acid sequence is: CASSLRDKDNEQFF. The sequence in DNA is TGTGCCAGCAGCCTCCGGGACAAAGACAATGAGCAGTTCTTC.